The text below deals with one TCR beta chain. The antigen it binds to is not known. This receptor came from a mouse, so its gene names and germline sequences are mouse ones too. The CDR3 extends 1 residue past the end of the read, so its final part is completed from the germline J gene. Per the publication, the time point label means: mouse harvest day 14 after allogeneic transplant. Each mouse graft, delivered by tail vein injection, combined 10^6 splenic CD5+ T cells with 10^7 T-cell-depleted bone marrow cells. Mouse GVHD was modeled in a major MHC-mismatch B6 (H2b) into BALB/c (H2d) model, with tissues profiled at day 7 or 14. Mouse tissues and retro-orbital blood were harvested on day 7 or 14 post-transplant using separate sterile tools per animal; livers were flushed beforehand. Before genomic DNA isolation with the DNeasy Blood & Tissue Kit, mouse tissues were minced with razor blades in buffered saline.

This sample stems from a study of tissue T cells after allogeneic stem cell transplantation (dated by TCRdb to between 2021 and 2024). About the investigation overall: Using research autopsies of patients with and without GVHD, plus mouse models of GVHD, the study profiled TCR beta repertoires across many tissues. On the human side, the study was prospective and observational, with no blinding or randomization. The paper's findings and limits, for the study overall: Which tissue TCRs were alloreactive or antigen-specific was not determined in the study, and some clones might have been persisting host cells. Blood and spleen T cells captured only a limited portion of the TCR repertoire detected in tissues, in both patients and mice. The patient cohort was small and clinically heterogeneous, and sampling depth was acknowledged as a limitation. Few T cell clones were found to be shared across patients, but shared repertoire signatures across patients were revealed in a tissue-specific fashion by motif-based clustering. Within patients, how anatomically similar the tissues were was a key factor in shaping TCR repertoire composition, regardless of disease or transplant status.

Receptors were amplified or captured by the immunoSEQ multiplex PCR assay. Adaptive Biotechnologies performed TCRbeta CDR3 sequencing at survey depth and reported CDR3 sequences, V/J genes, productive frequency, and template counts. Amplification of TCR beta CDR3 regions was performed from genomic DNA rather than from RNA. The paper's data handling went like this. Pairwise repertoire overlap between tissues was quantified with Jensen-Shannon divergence, where 1 means complete divergence and 0 identical. Tissues were grouped by single-linkage agglomerative hierarchical clustering of pairwise JSD values, and the clustering results were shown as dendrograms. GLIPH2 was applied to all patient samples using simulation_depth 1000, kmer_min_depth 3, and cdr3_length_cutoff 8, and only groups with more than two unique CDR3s were retained. A standardized tissue-overlap score was generated by extrapolating Jaccard GLIPH-group overlap across patients to a standard repertoire size of 1000 clones. Associations of diversity with clinical or experimental variables used linear mixed-effect models with tissue fixed effects and individual random effects. TCRdb provides this immuneACCESS table in a form limited to in-frame rearrangements. Some clones are lacking; in checked studies, under half of them reflect an unresolved V gene, and why the rest are absent is not known. The V and J calls and clone size were taken over from that table, and D and trimming were inferred from the DNA. Within this sample are 1,000 to 1,300 clones, with around 46% of them counted one time only. The top ten constitute around 40% of the sample.

The CDR3 measures 12 amino acids from cysteine to phenylalanine. The DNA has 33 bases, all within the CDR3, and is read from base 1. The germline V gene encodes CDR1 SGHLS and CDR2 HYDKME. At the junction V is shortened by 6 bases and J by 3 bases, with 11 bases in between. This TCR derives from a female BALB/c mouse given C57BL/6 T cells with graft-versus-host disease after an allogeneic hematopoietic cell transplant. The rearranged segments are TRBV12-2 and TRBJ2-7; the best D guess is TRBD1, with 5 bases matching. The sequencing sample was made of spleen. The sequenced part of the CDR3 DNA is TGTGCCAGCAGCGTGACAGACTATGAACAGTAC. Its amino acids are CASSVTDYEQY. The full-length CDR3 reads as CASSVTDYEQYF.